The T cell receptor (beta chain) under discussion was sequenced for a study of T cell clonality in common variable immunodeficiency. This clone was detected ten times or more. Its antigen is not known. Repertoires were generated with immunoSEQ multiplex PCR, while TCRdb's copy carries only in-frame clones and drops some. The record shows about 19,000 clones for this sample, with no singletons present. Points from the study as a whole: Common variable immunodeficiency TCR beta sequences reportedly had fewer deletions and N-nucleotide insertions.

Donors gave roughly 4.5 to 9 ml heparinized peripheral whole blood. The origin of this receptor is a human donor with common variable immunodeficiency. The sequenced material came from peripheral blood mononuclear cells.

CDR3 amino acids: CASSPQDRGYDQPQHF. The part of the CDR3 DNA that was read is TGTGCCAGCTCACCACAGGACAGGGGATACGATCAGCCC. This sequence joins TRBV18 and TRBJ1-5; 9 bases fit TRBD1. The read halts 3 residues ahead of the CDR3 end, with the missing end drawn from the germline J gene. V trimming: 1 base; J trimming: 5 bases; junction bases outside the gene matches: 6. This CDR3 contains 16 residues. CDR1 and CDR2 (germline): KGHSH, LQKENI.